The 9 T cell receptor beta chains below come from one sample, sequenced in a study of sequential checkpoint blockade in melanoma. Treatment meaning: randomized to nivolumab then ipilimumab (arm A) or the reverse (arm B). Some clones are missing from TCRdb's copy, which holds only in-frame ones; the method was immunoSEQ multiplex PCR. The data hold over 10,000 clones, with roughly 21% observed a single time. The sequencing here drew on tumor tissue (inferred from file names), taken from a patient given nivolumab and ipilimumab in sequence. The source of these receptors is a human donor with melanoma.

This rearrangement joins TRBV19 to TRBJ2-1, with TRBD2 identical over 9 bases. This CDR3 has 14 amino acids. Trimming cost V 7 bases and J 0 bases; bases outside gene matches: 1. CDR1 is LNHDA and CDR2 is SQIVND in the germline V gene (reference sequence). As DNA, the CDR3 is TGTGCCAGTAATAGCGGGAGCTCCTACAATGAGCAGTTCTTC. This sequence encodes CASNSGSSYNEQFF.

The V gene is TRBV19, the J gene TRBJ2-2; the D gene is possibly TRBD1 (6 bases). V was shortened by 6 bases and J by 7 bases, with 15 bases between the two germline ends. The CDR3 contains 14 residues. Germline CDR1 LNHDA, CDR2 SQIVND (reference sequence). This chain's CDR3 is CASSLKQGIGELFF. As DNA, the CDR3 is TGTGCCAGTAGCCTAAAACAGGGTATCGGGGAGCTGTTTTTT.

This clone was seen ten or more times. This chain links TRBV11-3 with TRBJ2-1; no firm D call. CDR1 is SGHNT and CDR2 is YENEEA in the germline V gene. There are 16 residues in the CDR3. Trimming shortened V by 4 bases and J by 4 bases, and 17 bases separated the two germline ends. CDR3 nucleotides: TGTGCCAGCAGCTCCTTTGGTGGCCAGCTGTACAATGAGCAGTTCTTC. Translating it yields CASSSFGGQLYNEQFF.

This clone was observed a few times. The chain uses TRBV6-8 and TRBJ2-5, with 10 bases matching TRBD1. Trimming took 6 bases from V and 5 from J; bases not matched to a gene: 3. The CDR3 spans 13 residues. Germline assignment: CDR1 MNHGY and CDR2 SAAAGT. CDR3 sequence reads: CASSPGQGETQYF. CDR3 nucleotides: TGTGCCAGCAGCCCGGGACAGGGGGAGACCCAGTACTTC.

This clone was picked up many times. The chain joins TRBV11-3 to TRBJ2-5, with 13 nucleotides matching TRBD2. The CDR3 consists of 15 residues. Trimming removed 5 bases from V and 9 bases from J; junction bases left unmatched: 9. Germline values: CDR1 SGHNT, CDR2 YENEEA. The CDR3 here is CASSVGTSGEGAQYF. In nucleotides, the CDR3 is TGTGCCAGCAGCGTTGGGACTAGCGGGGAGGGCGCCCAGTACTTC.

This sequence joins TRBV28 and TRBJ1-5, with 11 positions matching TRBD1. Germline CDR1 is MDHEN and CDR2 is SYDVKM. This CDR3 spans 19 amino acids. V lost 2 bases, J lost 6 bases, and 15 bases stayed unmatched. CDR3 nucleotides: TGTGCCAGCAGTTTAAGGGCTTGGACAGGGGGCGAAAAGGGTCAGCCCCAGCATTTT. Encoded protein: CASSLRAWTGGEKGQPQHF.

This clone was observed a handful of times. V is TRBV14 and J is TRBJ2-7; TRBD2 aligns across 12 bases. Germline values: CDR1 SGHDN, CDR2 FVKESK. This CDR3 is built from 19 residues. Germline trimming cut 0 bases from V and 2 bases from J; bases unmatched to any gene: 11. CDR3 coding DNA: TGTGCCAGCAGCCAAGATCCAGGACTAGCGGGACTACTCGCCTACGAGCAGTACTTC. Translation: CASSQDPGLAGLLAYEQYF.

The V gene is TRBV19, the J gene TRBJ2-2; D gene uncertain. Germline assignment: CDR1 LNHDA and CDR2 SQIVND (reference sequence). This CDR3 has 13 amino acids. Trimming shortened V by 4 bases and J by 4 bases, and 7 bases separated the two germline ends. Here the CDR3 reads CASSTLITGELFF. In DNA, the CDR3 is TGTGCCAGTAGTACCTTGATCACCGGGGAGCTGTTTTTT.

Only a few counts were recorded for this clone. DNA of the CDR3: TGTGCCAGCAGCTTAGGAGGGGTCTATGGCTACACCTTC. Encoded protein: CASSLGGVYGYTF. This chain connects TRBV7-1 to TRBJ1-2; the D gene is possibly TRBD1 (5 bases). TRBV7-1 is labeled an ORF, and its function is uncertain. The CDR3 sequence is 13 residues long. The germline V and J ends were trimmed by 4 bases and 4 bases, with 10 bases remaining between them.